The 20 T cell receptor beta chains below were found in one sample sequenced in a study of blood T cells in healthy people across ages. With a J-beta primer mix and a sample-barcoded 5' primer, a second PCR ran about 7 to 12 cycles. TCRdb re-derived calls from the 5' RACE reads in MiXCR, one entry per CDR3 protein. The sample consists of 750,000 or so distinct CDR3 sequences, 20% to 25% of them appearing once. The sample was also reused in another study, on T cells of mothers and their children.

Sequencing used blood. Every receptor here comes from a boy aged 5-17 years in good health.

The chain has TRBV4-1 and TRBJ1-3; D unclear. The length of the CDR3 is 14 residues. The V gene's germline CDR1 is MGHRA and CDR2 YSYEKL. Between the trimmed V and J ends, which lost 1 base and 2 bases, there was a span of 6 bases. The CDR3 sequence is CASSQGSPGNTIYF. DNA of the CDR3: TGCGCCAGCAGCCAAGGCTCCCCTGGAAACACCATATATTTT.

This clonotype was picked up a small number of times. The J gene is TRBJ2-2, the V gene TRBV6-6; 12 bases align to TRBD2. This CDR3 spans 15 amino acids. The V and J ends lost 2 bases and 6 bases, in that order; junction bases with no gene match: 1. Germline values: CDR1 MNHNY, CDR2 SVGAGI (reference sequence). The CDR3 DNA follows: TGTGCCAGCAGTTACGGGACTAGCGGGCCCGGGGAGCTGTTTTTT. It codes for CASSYGTSGPGELFF.

The chain couples TRBV20-1 to TRBJ2-7; D is unresolved. The CDR3 contains 11 residues. Germline V CDR1 and CDR2: DFQATT, SNEGSKA (reference sequence). Trimming stripped 3 bases from V and 4 bases from J, with 7 bases between. The DNA for the CDR3 is TGCAGTGCTAGTACAGCGTACGAGCAGTACTTC. The encoded protein is CSASTAYEQYF.

V and J are TRBV7-2 and TRBJ2-7; D is possibly TRBD2 (6 bases). The CDR3 sequence is 14 residues long. V lost 4 bases, J lost 6 bases, and 16 bases lay in between. Germline V lookup: CDR1 SGHTA, CDR2 FQGNSA. In DNA form, the CDR3 reads TGTGCCAGCAGCTACTACAGCGGAGGGGCCGAGCAGTACTTC. The encoded protein is CASSYYSGGAEQYF.

V usage is TRBV3-1 and J usage is TRBJ2-5, with TRBD2 identical over 12 bases. From germline, CDR1 is LGHDT and CDR2 YNNKEL (reference sequence). Trimming cost V 4 bases and J 4 bases; bases outside gene matches: 7. The CDR3 contains 16 residues. The CDR3 region has the DNA TGTGCCAGCAGCCGGCGGGGACTAGCGGGTGCAGAGACCCAGTACTTC. This gives the protein CASSRRGLAGAETQYF.

V and J are TRBV6-2 or TRBV6-3 and TRBJ2-4; the D gene could be TRBD1 or TRBD2 (5 bases each). V lost 0 bases to trimming and J lost 6 bases, with 9 bases between them. The CDR3 is 14 amino acids. The V gene's germline CDR1 is MNHEY and CDR2 SVGEGT. In DNA, the CDR3 is TGTGCCAGCAGTTACTCGCCCGGGGCAAACATTCAGTACTTC. Its translation is CASSYSPGANIQYF.

The rearrangement uses TRBV7-8 and TRBJ1-3; D is ambiguous. This CDR3 comprises 15 residues. Trimming removed 6 bases from V and 4 bases from J, with 16 bases in between. CDR1 and CDR2 (germline): SGHVS, FQNEAQ. CDR3: CASSLGVPNGNTIYF. The DNA of the CDR3 is TGTGCCAGCAGTCTTGGAGTTCCGAACGGAAACACCATATATTTT.

The chain combines TRBV7-3 with TRBJ2-3, with unresolved D. Germline V gives CDR1 SGHTA, CDR2 FQGTGA. Trimming removed 1 base from V and 3 bases from J, with 11 bases in between. The CDR3 is made up of 15 amino acids. In nucleotides, the CDR3 is TGTGCCAGCAGCTTAAAGGGCCCCCGGACAGATACGCAGTATTTT. Translating gives CASSLKGPRTDTQYF.

This clonotype was counted a few times. The J gene is TRBJ2-2, the V gene TRBV6-2 or TRBV6-3; 7 positions match TRBD1. The CDR3 loop spans 14 amino acids. CDR1 and CDR2 from the germline V gene are MNHEY and SVGEGT. The trim removed 8 bases at V and 2 bases at J, leaving 5 bases unmatched. The CDR3 DNA reads TGTGCCAGCCGGGGACAGATCAACACCGGGGAGCTGTTTTTT. Amino acid sequence: CASRGQINTGELFF.

This chain uses TRBV20-1 with TRBJ2-2; D ambiguous. The germline V gene has CDR1 DFQATT and CDR2 SNEGSKA (reference sequence). The CDR3 contains 14 residues. Deletions cut 1 base from V and 0 bases from J, with 6 bases between. The CDR3 bases are TGCAGTGCTAGAGGGACGCCGAACACCGGGGAGCTGTTTTTT. Protein product: CSARGTPNTGELFF.

This clonotype has a count of ten or more. The chain combines TRBV29-1 with TRBJ1-4, with TRBD1 as a possible D gene (5 bases). This CDR3 spans 13 amino acids. Trimming pared 1 base from V and 5 bases from J, leaving 8 bases between. Germline CDR1 is SQVTM and CDR2 is ANQGSEA. CDR3 loop: CSVEGQGNEKLFF. The CDR3, as DNA: TGCAGCGTTGAAGGTCAGGGAAATGAAAAACTGTTTTTT. The entire variable domain, with the rest obtained from reference TRBV29-1 and TRBJ1-4, is as follows: SAVISQKPSRDICQRGTSLTIQCQVDSQVTMMFWYRQQPGQSLTLIATANQGSEATYESGFVIDKFPISRPNLTFSTLTVSNMSPEDSSIYLCSVEGQGNEKLFFGSGTQLSVL.

Concerning this clonotype: A read error may account for a junction end that differs from germline. J is TRBJ2-5 and V is TRBV27; D is undetermined. The DNA end favors TRBJ2-7, so the J call may be wrong. Germline assignment: CDR1 MNHEY and CDR2 SMNVEV (reference sequence). This CDR3 contains 16 residues. CDR3 loop: CASSLSRAGYSCEQYF. CDR3 nucleotides: TGTGCCAGCAGTTTATCTCGGGCCGGCTATTCCTGCGAGCAGTACTTC.

The chain is built from TRBV29-1 and TRBJ2-5; 7 bases line up with TRBD2. Germline trimming cut 5 bases from V and 5 bases from J; bases unmatched to any gene: 5. Germline CDR1 reads SQVTM; CDR2 reads ANQGSEA. This CDR3 is built from 12 residues. DNA of the CDR3: TGCAGCGTTACGGGGGGTTTGGAGACCCAGTACTTC. It is translated as CSVTGGLETQYF.

The chain recombines TRBV29-1 with TRBJ2-7; 7 nucleotides match TRBD1. V lost 2 bases to trimming and J lost 4 bases; unmatched junction nucleotides: 5. CDR1 and CDR2 (germline): SQVTM, ANQGSEA. The CDR3 length is 13 residues. The CDR3 sequence: CSVEFGQEYEQYF. In DNA form, the CDR3 reads TGCAGCGTTGAATTCGGACAGGAGTACGAGCAGTACTTC.

The genes are TRBV5-1 and TRBJ2-5, with TRBD1 matching over 7 bases. J gave up 2 bases and V 4 bases, and 8 bases lay outside the gene matches. The CDR3 spans 15 residues. Looked up from germline, CDR1 is SGHRS and CDR2 is YFSETQ. The CDR3, as DNA: TGCGCCAGCAGCCCAAGGGACAGACTACAAGAGACCCAGTACTTC. Translated: CASSPRDRLQETQYF.

This clonotype was recorded a few times. The chain has TRBV9 and TRBJ2-7, with 9 bases that match TRBD2. This CDR3 comprises 15 residues. Per the germline V gene, CDR1 is SGDLS and CDR2 is YYNGEE. Trimming cost V 4 bases and J 0 bases; bases outside gene matches: 5. CDR3 sequence reads: CASSPLAGVSYEQYF. Written as DNA, the CDR3 is TGTGCCAGCAGCCCCTTAGCGGGAGTCTCCTACGAGCAGTACTTC. The full variable domain, in which reference TRBV9 and TRBJ2-7 provide the parts outside the CDR3, is DSGVTQTPKHLITATGQRVTLRCSPRSGDLSVYWYQQSLDQGLQFLIQYYNGEERAKGNILERFSAQQFPDLHSELNLSSLELGDSALYFCASSPLAGVSYEQYFGPGTRLTVT.

The V and J genes are TRBV28 and TRBJ1-5, with D possibly TRBD1 on 6 matching bases. Germline lookup yields CDR1 MDHEN and CDR2 SYDVKM. V gave up 5 bases and J gave up 6 bases, with 17 bases separating them. CDR3 size: 15 residues. The CDR3 nucleotides are TGTGCCAGCAGTCCCACAGGGAAGTATAGTCAGCCCCAGCATTTT. Residues: CASSPTGKYSQPQHF.

The genes are TRBV5-1 and TRBJ2-5; TRBD1 or TRBD2 may be the D gene (5 bases each). TRBJ2-7 matches the DNA end more closely, so the J call is doubtful. There are 14 residues in the CDR3. CDR1 SGHRS and CDR2 YFSETQ come from the germline V gene. In DNA form, the CDR3 reads TGCGCCAGCAGCACACGGGACGGTTTCTACGAGCAGTACTTC. It codes for CASSTRDGFYEQYF.

This clonotype was seen a few times. This chain joins TRBV4-1 and TRBJ2-5, with D hard to call. The CDR3 covers 14 residues. Between the trimmed V and J ends, which lost 1 base and 2 bases, there was a span of 8 bases. Germline V gives CDR1 MGHRA, CDR2 YSYEKL. CDR3 region: CASSQVVGQETQYF. The CDR3 coding sequence is TGCGCCAGCAGCCAAGTCGTGGGACAAGAGACCCAGTACTTC.

The chain couples TRBV15 to TRBJ2-1; no clear D gene. CDR1 is LNHNV and CDR2 is YYDKDF in the germline V gene (reference sequence). Trimming shortened V by 3 bases and J by 7 bases, and 10 bases separated the two germline ends. The CDR3 has 13 amino acids. CDR3 sequence (DNA): TGTGCCACCAGCAGCCTGGTCGGAAATGAGCAGTTCTTC. It is translated as CATSSLVGNEQFF.